This entry lists 8 T cell receptor beta chains sequenced from one sample in a study of CD8+CD57+ T cells in acquired aplastic anemia. TCR beta VDJ and CDR3 were profiled, and genomic DNA was the template. TCRdb reprocessed the reads via MiXCR and lists one record per CDR3 protein. The data hold about 41,000 distinct CDR3 sequences, with over 55% observed a single time. CD8+CD57+ cell expansion had been shown by flow cytometry in patients chosen for sequencing. Material: sorted CD4+, CD8+, or CD8+CD57+ T cells (not recorded which) from PBMCs. The receptors stem from a human donor with aplastic anemia.

This clonotype was found many times. The chain carries TRBV6-4 and TRBJ2-3; a weak D match, TRBD1 (6 bases). V shed 2 bases and J shed 3 bases, with 6 bases lying between them. The CDR3 totals 13 residues. Germline loops: CDR1 MRHNA, CDR2 SNTAGT. The CDR3 loop is CASSDTGTDTQYF. The CDR3 DNA reads TGTGCCAGCAGTGACACAGGGACAGATACGCAGTATTTT.

This clonotype has at least ten counts. V gene TRBV7-9 combines with J gene TRBJ1-1; D is uncertain. Trimming shortened V by 1 base and J by 4 bases, and 10 bases separated the two germline ends. Germline CDR1 is SEHNR and CDR2 is FQNEAQ (reference sequence). The CDR3 has 14 amino acids. The CDR3 is CASSLVLGITEAFF. CDR3 sequence (DNA): TGTGCCAGCAGCTTAGTGCTTGGGATCACTGAAGCTTTCTTT.

This chain joins TRBV2 and TRBJ1-5; D unresolved. V lost 5 bases to trimming and J lost 0 bases, with 8 bases between them. Germline CDR1 SNHLY, CDR2 FYNNEI. The CDR3 extends over 14 amino acids. The CDR3 DNA reads TGTGCCAGCAGTCTACAGTATAGCAATCAGCCCCAGCATTTT. Protein sequence: CASSLQYSNQPQHF. The entire variable domain, with the rest obtained from reference TRBV2 and TRBJ1-5, is as follows: EPEVTQTPSHQVTQMGQEVILRCVPISNHLYFYWYRQILGQKVEFLVSFYNNEISEKSEIFDDQFSVERPDGSNFTLKIRSTKLEDSAMYFCASSLQYSNQPQHFGDGTRLSIL.

This clonotype has just a few counts. The chain has TRBV7-9 and TRBJ2-7; the D gene could be TRBD1 or TRBD2 (5 bases each). The CDR3 is 14 residues long. Germline V gene data show CDR1 as SEHNR and CDR2 as FQNEAQ (reference sequence). V lost 3 bases and J 2 bases, leaving 11 bases between the germline ends. The CDR3 here is CASSFGLGAYEQYF. The CDR3 DNA sequence: TGTGCCAGCAGCTTTGGTCTGGGGGCCTACGAGCAGTACTTC.

J is TRBJ1-5 and V is TRBV6-1, with 12 bases that match TRBD1. The CDR3 consists of 14 residues. Trimming removed 6 bases from V and 3 bases from J; junction bases left unmatched: 0. Germline CDR1 reads MNHNS; CDR2 reads SASEGT. CDR3 loop: CASRGQGANQPQHF. DNA of the CDR3: TGTGCCAGCAGGGGACAGGGGGCCAATCAGCCCCAGCATTTT.

This clonotype has a count of ten or more. The chain joins TRBV7-9 to TRBJ2-3, with D perhaps matching TRBD2 (6 bases). The CDR3 totals 17 residues. In germline, CDR1 is SEHNR, CDR2 FQNEAQ (reference sequence). The V end lost 1 base, the J end lost 1 base, and 15 bases lay between the germline ends. The CDR3 sequence: CASSLVDGGRGTDTQYF. The CDR3, as DNA: TGTGCCAGCAGCTTAGTTGACGGGGGTCGGGGCACAGATACGCAGTATTTT.

The chain employs TRBV7-8 and TRBJ1-5; the match to TRBD1 covers 9 bases. V lost 3 bases, J lost 6 bases, and 9 bases stayed unmatched. This CDR3 comprises 16 residues. CDR1 SGHVS and CDR2 FQNEAQ come from the germline V gene. Here the CDR3 reads CASSFLGQGETQPQHF. DNA for the CDR3: TGTGCCAGCAGCTTTCTGGGACAGGGTGAGACTCAGCCCCAGCATTTT. The variable domain in full, with the rest retrieved from reference TRBV7-8 and TRBJ1-5, is GAGVSQSPRYKVAKRGQDVALRCDPISGHVSLFWYQQALGQGPEFLTYFQNEAQLDKSGLPSDRFFAERPEGSVSTLKIQRTQQEDSAVYLCASSFLGQGETQPQHFGDGTRLSIL.

The chain uses TRBV7-6 and TRBJ2-2; D may be TRBD2 (6 bases). V shed 3 bases and J shed 2 bases, with 13 bases lying between them. CDR3 size: 16 residues. CDR1 is SGHVS and CDR2 is FNYEAQ in the germline V gene. This CDR3 reads CASSFPAGGNTGELFF. The CDR3 DNA follows: TGTGCCAGCAGCTTCCCCGCCGGGGGTAACACCGGGGAGCTGTTTTTT. The whole variable domain, filled in from reference TRBV7-6 and TRBJ2-2, reads GAGVSQSPRYKVTKRGQDVALRCDPISGHVSLYWYRQALGQGPEFLTYFNYEAQQDKSGLPNDRFSAERPEGSISTLTIQRTEQRDSAMYRCASSFPAGGNTGELFFGEGSRLTVL.